The rows below give T cell receptor beta chains drawn from one sample of a study of blood T cell repertoires in COVID-19. TCRdb's table, derived via immunoSEQ multiplex PCR, lists solely in-frame clones and lacks some. The sample carries 70,000 to 85,000 clones, roughly 84% recorded once. What was sequenced was peripheral blood. The receptors derive from a man between 65 and 85 years old with active or convalescent COVID-19. Both conserved end residues are part of each CDR3. The D gene is left open where the match is weak. Part of the rows lack a size; the others show once, few, many or a class for expanded clones.

size	D	V	J	CDR3	DNA
few	TRBD1	TRBV7-9	TRBJ2-7	CASSRTGVEQYF	TGTGCCAGCAGCCGAACAGGGGTCGAGCAGTACTTC
-	TRBD1	TRBV7-2	TRBJ1-5	CASSLDSGGVQPQHF	TGTGCCAGCAGCTTGGATTCAGGGGGCGTACAGCCCCAGCATTTT
-	-	TRBV7-9	TRBJ2-7	CASSLARAARSYEQYF	TGTGCCAGCAGCTTAGCGAGGGCAGCCCGTTCCTACGAGCAGTACTTC
once	-	TRBV7-8	TRBJ2-7	CASSPSTVTYEQYF	TGTGCCAGCAGCCCCAGCACAGTAACCTACGAGCAGTACTTC
-	-	TRBV5-1	TRBJ1-2	CASSLAPEVHGYTF	TGCGCCAGCAGCTTGGCGCCAGAAGTTCATGGCTACACCTTC
-	-	TRBV12-3/TRBV12-4	TRBJ1-2	CASSAAGYGYTF	TGTGCCAGCAGTGCCGCAGGGTATGGCTACACCTTC
once	-	TRBV10-3	TRBJ1-2	CAISDRGGRDYGYTF	TGTGCCATCAGTGACCGGGGAGGGCGGGACTATGGCTACACCTTC
-	TRBD1	TRBV15	TRBJ1-6	CATSSDRVGSPLHF	TGTGCCACCAGCAGCGACAGGGTGGGATCACCCCTCCACTTT
-	-	TRBV28	TRBJ1-5	CASSFSSLGVSQPQHF	TGTGCCAGCAGTTTTTCTTCTTTAGGGGTTTCCCAGCCCCAGCATTTT
-	TRBD1	TRBV27	TRBJ1-1	CASSYQPWGQGYTEAFF	TGTGCCAGCAGTTACCAACCGTGGGGACAGGGGTACACTGAAGCTTTCTTT
-	TRBD1	TRBV7-8	TRBJ2-5	CASSSRTGVGQETQYF	TGTGCCAGCAGCTCCCGGACAGGGGTGGGTCAAGAGACCCAGTACTTC
-	-	TRBV7-9	TRBJ1-4	CASSPSEQGPNEKLFF	TGTGCCAGCAGCCCGTCAGAACAGGGTCCTAATGAAAAACTGTTTTTT
-	-	TRBV28	TRBJ2-3	CASSSGSDTQYF	TGTGCCAGCAGCTCAGGGTCGGATACGCAGTATTTT
-	-	TRBV30	TRBJ2-5	CAWSVTGETQYF	TGTGCCTGGAGTGTAACCGGAGAGACCCAGTACTTC
-	-	TRBV12-3/TRBV12-4	TRBJ1-1	CASSLQGDTEAFF	TGTGCCAGCAGCTTACAGGGCGACACTGAAGCTTTCTTT
-	-	TRBV7-9	TRBJ1-1	CASTKGDLNTEAFF	TGTGCCAGCACCAAAGGGGACTTGAACACTGAAGCTTTCTTT
-	-	TRBV6-5	TRBJ2-7	CASSPRTNYEQYF	TGTGCCAGCAGTCCCCGGACAAACTACGAGCAGTACTTC
-	-	TRBV11-3	TRBJ2-5	CASSLGGSGGAQYF	TGTGCCAGCAGCTTAGGGGGCTCCGGTGGGGCCCAGTACTTC
-	TRBD2	TRBV9	TRBJ2-1	CASSEASGTVYNEQFF	TGTGCCAGCAGCGAGGCTAGCGGGACCGTCTACAATGAGCAGTTCTTC
-	-	TRBV4-2	TRBJ2-7	CASSRAGEYEQYF	TGTGCCAGCAGCCGAGCCGGGGAGTACGAGCAGTACTTC
-	TRBD1	TRBV3-1/TRBV3-2	TRBJ1-1	CASSPTGSTEAFF	TGTGCCAGCAGCCCGACAGGGAGCACTGAAGCTTTCTTT
-	-	TRBV14	TRBJ1-6	CASSQDLTSNSPLHF	TGTGCCAGCAGCCAAGATTTGACTTCCAATTCACCCCTCCACTTT
-	-	TRBV2	TRBJ1-3	CASRGGGSGNTIYF	TGTGCCAGCAGGGGTGGGGGGTCCGGAAACACCATATATTTT
-	-	TRBV29-1	TRBJ2-3	CSVLRVPSTDTQYF	TGCAGCGTGCTGAGGGTTCCTAGCACAGATACGCAGTATTTT
-	-	TRBV15	TRBJ1-1	CATTRGGVDTEAFF	TGTGCCACCACCCGGGGGGGGGTTGACACTGAAGCTTTCTTT
-	-	TRBV3-1/TRBV3-2	TRBJ2-5	CASSQGTARETQYF	TGTGCCAGCAGCCAAGGGACAGCCCGGGAGACCCAGTACTTC
-	-	TRBV28	TRBJ2-3	CASSKEDWSTDTQYF	TGTGCCAGCAGTAAGGAAGACTGGTCCACAGATACGCAGTATTTT